This T cell receptor beta chain was captured in a study of T cell repertoires in cytomegalovirus infection (dated by TCRdb to about 2019). Describing the broader study: The HLA type of each donor mattered for the analysis, because public TCR beta signatures pointed to carriage of CMV infection along with the matching HLA type. The research as a whole found: The ex vivo response was dominated by HLA-C-restricted CMV-specific TCR beta clonotypes, which also provided the single most frequent clonotype in two of eight donors. In both this cohort and an independent roughly 400-donor cohort, the cumulative frequency of public TCR beta family members distinguished carriers of CMV infection plus the relevant HLA type.

TCRdb names Illumina HiSeq 1500 as the instrument used. TCRdb reanalyzed the raw reads on its own, using fastp at Q25 for trimming and MiXCR for clone calling, and kept in-frame beta chains. Rows with a matching CDR3 protein are joined into one entry that keeps the most common DNA and genes. Across this sample there are around 170,000 distinct CDR3 sequences, with roughly 15% seen only once. Of the sample, 15% to 20% is held by the ten largest clones. The germline V gene specifies MGHRA as CDR1 and YSYEKL as CDR2. From cysteine to phenylalanine, the CDR3 is 11 amino acids long. Only the CDR3 region is kept as DNA, spanning 33 bases read in frame from base 1. V lost 3 bases and J lost 10 bases; the stretch between them is 7 bases long. As for this clonotype: Its binding antigen is unknown. Per-base qualities were not stored, and no clone one base away is much larger.

The sequence joins TRBV4-1 to TRBJ2-1; the D gene remains uncertain. This clonotype was sampled from a human donor in good health (CMV status not recorded). Some clones in this sample may be carry-over from other donors' samples. Material: CD8+ T cells from PBMCs. The CDR3 region reads CASSHLGEQFF. DNA sequence: TGCGCCAGCAGCCACCTCGGAGAGCAGTTCTTC.